The subject of this entry is one TCR beta chain. Its antigen is not known. The data stem from a study of identical twins. After template switching added a universal primer site, the resulting cDNA carried unique molecular identifiers. TCRdb analysed the 5' RACE reads with MiXCR anew, one entry per CDR3 protein. The sample holds about 1.7 million distinct CDR3 sequences, under 35% seen once. Germline assignment: CDR1 SNHLY and CDR2 FYNNEI. The CDR3 covers 14 residues. Whole-study results and caveats: Alpha sequences that were out-of-frame and twin-shared showed an excess of low generation probability. Without tracking the same donors, conclusions rested on cross-sectional statistical analysis. For monozygotic twins, models underestimated out-of-frame TCR alpha sharing.

The chain joins TRBV2 to TRBJ1-5; D perhaps matches TRBD1 (5 bases). The sequenced sample consisted of cord blood. This TCR derives from a newborn girl in good health. The CDR3 loop is CATAGDWGNQPQHF. The CDR3 nucleotides are TGTGCTACAGCCGGGGACTGGGGCAATCAGCCCCAGCATTTT. Drawing the rest from reference TRBV2 and TRBJ1-5, the complete variable domain is EPEVTQTPSHQVTQMGQEVILRCVPISNHLYFYWYRQILGQKVEFLVSFYNNEISEKSEIFDDQFSVERPDGSNFTLKIRSTKLEDSAMYFCATAGDWGNQPQHFGDGTRLSIL.